The 15 T cell receptor beta chains presented below share a single source sample, sequenced in a study of blood T cell repertoires in COVID-19. Using immunoSEQ multiplex PCR, the repertoire was profiled, and TCRdb retains in-frame clones only, with some absent. The table has just under 300,000 clones, about 87% seen once. Source material: peripheral blood. These TCRs come from a man aged 65-85 years with acute or convalescent COVID-19.

This chain's CDR3 is CASSFPGTGDVAFF. The CDR3 nucleotides read TGTGCCAGCAGTTTCCCCGGGACAGGGGATGTAGCTTTCTTT. This chain joins TRBV28 and TRBJ1-1, with 10 nucleotides matching TRBD1. The germline V gene encodes CDR1 MDHEN and CDR2 SYDVKM. With V trimmed by 3 bases and J by 10 bases, 8 bases remained unmatched. The CDR3 runs to 14 residues.

The rearrangement links TRBV6-2 or TRBV6-3 to TRBJ2-4, with D perhaps TRBD2 (6 bases). CDR1 and CDR2 (germline): MNHEY, SVGEGT. The CDR3 extends over 14 amino acids. The V and J ends lost 3 bases and 7 bases respectively, with 13 bases between them. The CDR3 nucleotides are TGTGCCAGCAGTTATGCTGGGGGGACCAACATTCAGTACTTC. Its protein product is CASSYAGGTNIQYF.

The chain is built from TRBV28 and TRBJ2-1, with 10 positions matching TRBD2. Looked up from germline, CDR1 is MDHEN and CDR2 is SYDVKM. V shed 5 bases, J shed 4 bases, and the junction held 8 bases outside the gene matches. The CDR3 extends over 16 amino acids. The CDR3 region has the DNA TGTGCCAGCAGTCCCGGCGGGACTAGCGAGTACAATGAGCAGTTCTTC. Encoded protein: CASSPGGTSEYNEQFF.

The V call is TRBV5-4, the J call TRBJ1-5; no clear D gene. Trimming pared 7 bases from V and 2 bases from J, leaving 22 bases between. The CDR3 has 17 residues. Germline V gives CDR1 SGHNT, CDR2 YYREEE (reference sequence). CDR3 sequence reads: CASPPQREGLRNQPQHF. CDR3 in DNA: TGTGCCAGCCCGCCCCAACGGGAGGGTCTTCGCAATCAGCCCCAGCATTTT.

A single count supports this clone. The rearrangement links TRBV3-1 (or the pseudogene TRBV3-2) to TRBJ2-7; a weak D match, TRBD1 (6 bases). The CDR3 spans 13 residues. Trimming left V 0 bases short and J 7 bases short, with 10 bases between. The germline V gene encodes CDR1 LGHDT and CDR2 YNNKEL (reference sequence). This CDR3 reads CASSQDNTGEQYF. The DNA of the CDR3 is TGTGCCAGCAGCCAAGATAATACAGGGGAGCAGTACTTC.

The chain combines TRBV19 with TRBJ2-3; 8 bases are a match to TRBD1. The CDR3 loop spans 14 amino acids. Germline V gene data show CDR1 as LNHDA and CDR2 as SQIVND (reference sequence). The J segment lost 3 bases and the V segment lost 6 bases, leaving 5 bases of the junction unmatched. The CDR3 sequence: CASSTGGSTDTQYF. CDR3 bases: TGTGCCAGTAGCACAGGGGGAAGTACAGATACGCAGTATTTT.

The rearrangement uses TRBV2 and TRBJ2-7; 8 positions agree with TRBD1. Per the germline V gene, CDR1 is SNHLY and CDR2 is FYNNEI. CDR3 length equals 13 residues. Germline trimming cut 5 bases from V and 3 bases from J; bases unmatched to any gene: 3. CDR3 in amino acids: CASSIDRGYEQYF. The CDR3, as DNA: TGTGCCAGCAGTATTGACAGGGGCTACGAGCAGTACTTC. The full variable domain, with the rest looked up from reference TRBV2 and TRBJ2-7, is EPEVTQTPSHQVTQMGQEVILRCVPISNHLYFYWYRQILGQKVEFLVSFYNNEISEKSEIFDDQFSVERPDGSNFTLKIRSTKLEDSAMYFCASSIDRGYEQYFGPGTRLTVT.

The chain carries TRBV4-3 and TRBJ2-7; TRBD2 agrees at 13 bases. Unmatched junction bases numbered 1, after V lost 0 bases and J lost 5 bases. This CDR3 region has 15 residues. The germline CDR1 and CDR2 sequences are LGHNA and YSLEER. The DNA for the CDR3 is TGCGCCAGCAGCCAAGAACTAGCGGGGGGGCACGAGCAGTACTTC. Protein product: CASSQELAGGHEQYF.

This rearrangement joins TRBV9 to TRBJ1-3, with TRBD1 as a possible D gene (6 bases). The V gene lost 0 bases and the J gene lost 4 bases, with 17 bases spanning the gap. CDR3 size: 17 residues. Germline V gene data show CDR1 as SGDLS and CDR2 as YYNGEE. The CDR3, as DNA: TGTGCCAGCAGCGTAGGGACAGACAATCTAAGAGGAAACACCATATATTTT. Translation gives CASSVGTDNLRGNTIYF.

In DNA, the CDR3 is TGTGCCAGCAGCATAACAGGGGGCCGCGAGCAGTTCTTC. This codes for CASSITGGREQFF. This sequence joins TRBV7-8 and TRBJ2-1, with 9 bases identical to TRBD1. The CDR3 spans 13 residues. Germline-derived CDR1 and CDR2 are SGHVS and FQNEAQ. Losses at the gene ends were 5 bases for V and 10 bases for J; bases not matched to a gene: 6. The entire variable domain, with the rest obtained from reference TRBV7-8 and TRBJ2-1, is as follows: GAGVSQSPRYKVAKRGQDVALRCDPISGHVSLFWYQQALGQGPEFLTYFQNEAQLDKSGLPSDRFFAERPEGSVSTLKIQRTQQEDSAVYLCASSITGGREQFFGPGTRLTVL.

This chain uses TRBV7-9 with TRBJ2-6; D uncertain. The CDR3 covers 15 residues. Trimming stripped 5 bases from V and 0 bases from J, with 8 bases between. Germline V gene data show CDR1 as SEHNR and CDR2 as FQNEAQ (reference sequence). This CDR3 is CASSPQNSGANVLTF. The CDR3 DNA reads TGTGCCAGCAGCCCTCAGAACTCTGGGGCCAACGTCCTGACTTTC.

The chain is built from TRBV28 and TRBJ2-7; D is possibly TRBD1 (6 bases). The V gene lost 6 bases and the J gene lost 5 bases, with 26 bases spanning the gap. This CDR3 spans 17 amino acids. Germline-derived CDR1 and CDR2 are MDHEN and SYDVKM. The CDR3 protein is CASRHPVGQGKGNEQYF. In nucleotides, the CDR3 is TGTGCCAGCAGACATCCCGTTGGGCAGGGGAAGGGAAACGAGCAGTACTTC.

The rearrangement joins TRBV4-2 to TRBJ1-4, with TRBD1 identical over 9 bases. The ends lost 1 base at V and 8 bases at J; junction bases unmatched: 8. This CDR3 comprises 16 residues. The germline V gene encodes CDR1 LGHNA and CDR2 YNFKEQ. CDR3 sequence reads: CASSQAQTGGQEKLFF. Written as DNA, the CDR3 is TGTGCCAGCAGCCAAGCCCAGACAGGGGGGCAAGAAAAACTGTTTTTT.

The rearrangement uses TRBV4-3 and TRBJ1-4; 9 nucleotides agree with TRBD1. The CDR3 is made up of 15 amino acids. V shed 1 base and J 6 bases; nucleotides not matched to a gene: 3. Germline V gene data show CDR1 as LGHNA and CDR2 as YSLEER. This CDR3 is CASSQGDRDYEKLFF. CDR3 DNA: TGCGCCAGCAGCCAAGGGGACAGGGACTATGAAAAACTGTTTTTT.

This rearrangement joins TRBV5-1 to TRBJ2-3; TRBD2 matches 10 bases. There are 16 residues in the CDR3. Trimming cost V 4 bases and J 0 bases; bases outside gene matches: 5. Germline V gene data show CDR1 as SGHRS and CDR2 as YFSETQ. The CDR3 is CASSIPLAGSTDTQYF. The CDR3 DNA reads TGCGCCAGCAGCATCCCACTAGCGGGAAGCACAGATACGCAGTATTTT.